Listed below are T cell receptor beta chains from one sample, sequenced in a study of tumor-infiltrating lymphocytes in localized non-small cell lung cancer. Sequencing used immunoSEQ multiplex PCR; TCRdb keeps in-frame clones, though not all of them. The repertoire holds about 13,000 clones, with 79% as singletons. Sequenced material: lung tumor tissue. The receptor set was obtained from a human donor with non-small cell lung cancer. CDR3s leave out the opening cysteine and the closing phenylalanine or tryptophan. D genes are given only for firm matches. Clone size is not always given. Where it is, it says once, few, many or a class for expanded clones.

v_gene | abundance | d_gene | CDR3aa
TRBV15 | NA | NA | ATSTINRIKPQH
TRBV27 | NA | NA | ASSLSNLSGGYT
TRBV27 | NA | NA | ASSLNRRGIYGYT
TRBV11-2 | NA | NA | ASSPRTGGYT
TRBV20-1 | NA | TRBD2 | SAGGGAGQY
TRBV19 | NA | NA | ASSIGDPKKDGYT
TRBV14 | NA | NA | ASSQGGNTEAF
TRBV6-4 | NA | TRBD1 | ASSDSGQAYEQY
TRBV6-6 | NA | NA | ASSLSAYEQY
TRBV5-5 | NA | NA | ASSLAFQGGEKLF
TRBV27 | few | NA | ASSLGRTSYEQY
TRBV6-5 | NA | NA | ASSYSGGNQPQH
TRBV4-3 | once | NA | ASSQAESAQQF
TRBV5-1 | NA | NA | ASSSGPQGIQY
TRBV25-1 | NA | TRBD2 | ASKAGGSSGANVLT
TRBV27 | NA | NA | ASSPRSGANVLT
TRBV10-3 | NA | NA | AISELRDTQY
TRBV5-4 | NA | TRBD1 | ASSRQGRYGYT
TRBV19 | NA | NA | ASSIDPGRPEAF
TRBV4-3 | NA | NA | ASSQRSIVPDTQY
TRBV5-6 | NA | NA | ASSFSGAQETQY
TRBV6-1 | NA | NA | ASSAPNQPQH
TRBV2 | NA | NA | ASTLTSYEQY
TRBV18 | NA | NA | ASSPRGNTGELF
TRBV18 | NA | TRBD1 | ASSLPGQGSYGYT
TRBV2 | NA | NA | ASSAGPGAQY
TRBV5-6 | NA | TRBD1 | ASSPTGGNQPQH
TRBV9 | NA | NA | ASSVKGENSPLH
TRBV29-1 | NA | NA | SVEVTGITYEQY
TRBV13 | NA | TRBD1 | ASTQRTGSYEQY
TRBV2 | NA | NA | ASKGGRVHLGAF
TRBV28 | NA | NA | ASSLAGWERSPLH
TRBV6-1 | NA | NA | ASSESGEFSNQPQH
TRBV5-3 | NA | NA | ARHSDSLHNEQF
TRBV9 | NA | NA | ASSVGNGYGYT
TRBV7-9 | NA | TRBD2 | ASSLALAGGPGETQY
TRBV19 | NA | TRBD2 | ASSPKRLAGGHEQF
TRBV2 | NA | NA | ASSESRAAYEQY
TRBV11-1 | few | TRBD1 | ASSTRQGPTDTQY
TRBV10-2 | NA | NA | ASSERLSYGYT
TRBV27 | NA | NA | ASSLEGRMTEAF
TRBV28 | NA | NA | ASSLSVAGELF
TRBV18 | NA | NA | ASSPIRDISGNTIY
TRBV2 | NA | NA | ASRPDLVSYEQY
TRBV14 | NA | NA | ASSQDDGAVRRWTEAF
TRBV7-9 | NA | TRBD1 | ASSSKDRGRTEAF
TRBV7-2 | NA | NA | ASSSGSADTQY
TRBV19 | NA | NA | ASSIMGEFFHEQF
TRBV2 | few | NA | ASRSGTANQPQH
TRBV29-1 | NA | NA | SVESVWQGDYGYT